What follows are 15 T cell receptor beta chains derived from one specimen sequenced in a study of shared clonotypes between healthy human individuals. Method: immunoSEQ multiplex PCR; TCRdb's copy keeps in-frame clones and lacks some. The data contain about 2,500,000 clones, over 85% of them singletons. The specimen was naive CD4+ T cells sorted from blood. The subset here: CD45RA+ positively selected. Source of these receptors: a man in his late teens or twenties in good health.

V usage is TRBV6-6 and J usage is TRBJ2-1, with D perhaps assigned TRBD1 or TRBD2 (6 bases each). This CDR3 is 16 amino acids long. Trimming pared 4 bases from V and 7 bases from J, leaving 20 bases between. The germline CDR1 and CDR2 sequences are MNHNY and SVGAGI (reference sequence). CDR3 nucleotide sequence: TGTGCCAGCAGTTCCCTAGGGGGGCCCATAGTAAATGAGCAGTTCTTC. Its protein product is CASSSLGGPIVNEQFF.

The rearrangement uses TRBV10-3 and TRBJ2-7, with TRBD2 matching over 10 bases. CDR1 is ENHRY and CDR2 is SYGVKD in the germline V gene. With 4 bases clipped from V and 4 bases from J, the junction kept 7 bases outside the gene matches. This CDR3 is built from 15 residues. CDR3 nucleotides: TGTGCCATCAGTGGTACCGGGACTAGCGTTTACGAGCAGTACTTC. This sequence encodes CAISGTGTSVYEQYF.

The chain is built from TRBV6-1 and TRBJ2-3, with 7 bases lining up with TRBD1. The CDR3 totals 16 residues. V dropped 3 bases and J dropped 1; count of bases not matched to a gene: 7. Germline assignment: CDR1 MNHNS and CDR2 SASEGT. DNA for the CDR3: TGTGCCAGCAGTGAGACGACAGGGTTTGGCACAGATACGCAGTATTTT. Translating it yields CASSETTGFGTDTQYF.

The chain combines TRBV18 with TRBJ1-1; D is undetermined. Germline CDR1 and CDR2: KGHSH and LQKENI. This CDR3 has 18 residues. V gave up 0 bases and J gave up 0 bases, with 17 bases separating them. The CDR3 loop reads CASSPPSPTALMNTEAFF. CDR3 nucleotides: TGTGCCAGCTCACCACCAAGCCCAACAGCGTTGATGAACACTGAAGCTTTCTTT. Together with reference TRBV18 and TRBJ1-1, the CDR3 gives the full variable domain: NAGVMQNPRHLVRRRGQEARLRCSPMKGHSHVYWYRQLPEEGLKFMVYLQKENIIDESGMPKERFSAEFPKEGPSILRIQQVVRGDSAAYFCASSPPSPTALMNTEAFFGQGTRLTVV.

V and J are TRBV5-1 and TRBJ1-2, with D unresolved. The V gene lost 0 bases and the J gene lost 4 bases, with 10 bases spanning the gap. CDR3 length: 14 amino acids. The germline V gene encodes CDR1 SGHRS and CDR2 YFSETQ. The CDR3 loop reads CASSLDSSGYGYTF. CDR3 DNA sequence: TGCGCCAGCAGCTTGGATTCGTCGGGCTATGGCTACACCTTC.

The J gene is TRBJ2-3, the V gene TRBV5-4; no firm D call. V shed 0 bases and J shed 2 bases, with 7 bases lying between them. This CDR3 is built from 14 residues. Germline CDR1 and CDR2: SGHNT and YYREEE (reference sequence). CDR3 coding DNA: TGTGCCAGCAGCTTGGGACAATTCACAGATACGCAGTATTTT. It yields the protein CASSLGQFTDTQYF.

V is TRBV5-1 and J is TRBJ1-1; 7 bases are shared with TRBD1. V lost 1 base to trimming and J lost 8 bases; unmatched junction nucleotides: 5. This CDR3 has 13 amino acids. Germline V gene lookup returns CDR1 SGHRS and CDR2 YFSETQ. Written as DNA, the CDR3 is TGCGCCAGCAGCTTGAGGACAGGACGGGAAGCTTTCTTT. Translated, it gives CASSLRTGREAFF.

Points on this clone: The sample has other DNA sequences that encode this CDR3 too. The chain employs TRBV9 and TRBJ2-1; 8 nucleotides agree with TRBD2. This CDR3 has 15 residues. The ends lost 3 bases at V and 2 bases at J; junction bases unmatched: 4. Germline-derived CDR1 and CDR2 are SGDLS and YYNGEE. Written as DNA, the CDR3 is TGTGCCAGCAGCGCTACTAGCGGTACCTACAATGAGCAGTTCTTC. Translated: CASSATSGTYNEQFF.

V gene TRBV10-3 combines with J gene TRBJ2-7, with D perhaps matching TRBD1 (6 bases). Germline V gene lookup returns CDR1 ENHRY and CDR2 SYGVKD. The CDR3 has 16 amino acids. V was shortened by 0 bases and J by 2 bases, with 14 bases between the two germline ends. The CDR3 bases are TGTGCCATCAGTGAGTCGCAGGGGCGCCTTACCTACGAGCAGTACTTC. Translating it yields CAISESQGRLTYEQYF.

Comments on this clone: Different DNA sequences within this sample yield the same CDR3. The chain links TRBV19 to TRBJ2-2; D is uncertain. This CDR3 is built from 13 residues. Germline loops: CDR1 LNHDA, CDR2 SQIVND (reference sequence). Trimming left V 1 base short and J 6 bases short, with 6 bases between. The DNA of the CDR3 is TGTGCCAGTAGTATAGGGGCGGCCGGGGAGCTGTTTTTT. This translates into CASSIGAAGELFF.

The CDR3 DNA sequence: TGTGCCAGCGGTGGGACGTACCCCTACGAGCAGTACTTC. This translates into CASGGTYPYEQYF. The V and J genes are TRBV9 and TRBJ2-7; D is possibly TRBD1 or TRBD2 (5 bases each). This CDR3 contains 13 residues. V dropped 7 bases and J dropped 2 bases, with 13 bases sitting between them. Germline CDR1 SGDLS, CDR2 YYNGEE.

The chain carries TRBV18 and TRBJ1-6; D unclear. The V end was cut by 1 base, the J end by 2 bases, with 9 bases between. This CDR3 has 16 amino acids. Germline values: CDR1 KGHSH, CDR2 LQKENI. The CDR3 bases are TGTGCCAGCTCACCACTACCAGGCACCTATAATTCACCCCTCCACTTT. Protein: CASSPLPGTYNSPLHF.

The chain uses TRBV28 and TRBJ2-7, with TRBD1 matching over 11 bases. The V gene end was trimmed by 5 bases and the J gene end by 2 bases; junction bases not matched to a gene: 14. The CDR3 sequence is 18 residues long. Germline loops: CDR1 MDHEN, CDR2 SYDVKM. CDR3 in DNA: TGTGCCAGCAGTCTACGACGGTCCCGGGACAGGGGGACCTACGAGCAGTACTTC. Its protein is CASSLRRSRDRGTYEQYF.

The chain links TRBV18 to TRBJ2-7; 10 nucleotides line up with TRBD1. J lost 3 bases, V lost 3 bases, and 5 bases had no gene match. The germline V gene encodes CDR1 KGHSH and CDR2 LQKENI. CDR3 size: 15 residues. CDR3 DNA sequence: TGTGCCAGCTCACCCGGGACAGGGGCCGACTACGAGCAGTACTTC. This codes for CASSPGTGADYEQYF.

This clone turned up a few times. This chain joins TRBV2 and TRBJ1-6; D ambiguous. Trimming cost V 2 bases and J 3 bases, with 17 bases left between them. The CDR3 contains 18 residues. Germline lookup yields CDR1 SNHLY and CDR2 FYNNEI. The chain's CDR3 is CASSELGPGANYNSPLHF. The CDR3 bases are TGTGCCAGCAGTGAACTTGGGCCAGGAGCCAACTATAATTCACCCCTCCACTTT. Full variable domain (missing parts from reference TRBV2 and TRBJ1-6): EPEVTQTPSHQVTQMGQEVILRCVPISNHLYFYWYRQILGQKVEFLVSFYNNEISEKSEIFDDQFSVERPDGSNFTLKIRSTKLEDSAMYFCASSELGPGANYNSPLHFGNGTRLTVT.